The clone carrying this T cell receptor beta chain appeared a few times. The CDR3 extends over 17 amino acids. From germline, CDR1 is KGHSH and CDR2 LQKENI. V gave up 6 bases and J gave up 0 bases; unmatched junction bases: 9. This sample is part of a study of blood T cell repertoires in COVID-19. Study in general: The samples span acute and convalescent COVID-19 from the United States, Italy and Spain.

Clones were sequenced by immunoSEQ multiplex PCR, and TCRdb holds only the in-frame ones, with some missing. The repertoire consists of approximately 220,000 clones, with 70% to 90% occurring once and the leading ten covering about 2.9%. The specimen was peripheral blood. The chain has TRBV18 and TRBJ2-1; the match to TRBD1 covers 9 bases. The sequence came from a man aged 55 to 70 with acute or convalescent COVID-19. CDR3 in DNA: TGTGCCAGCTCGCCCGGGGTGGACAGGGGCTCCTACAATGAGCAGTTCTTC. Amino acids: CASSPGVDRGSYNEQFF.